This entry lists 10 T cell receptor beta chains sequenced from one sample in a study of blood T cell repertoires in COVID-19. Method: immunoSEQ multiplex PCR; TCRdb's copy keeps in-frame clones and lacks some. The table lists hundreds of thousands of clones, about nine tenths of them singletons. Input material: PBMCs or T cells enriched from blood (not recorded which). These receptors all come from a man in his fifties or sixties who had recovered from COVID-19.

The chain uses TRBV7-2 and TRBJ2-3; D is ambiguous. V was trimmed by 3 bases and J by 2 bases, leaving 9 bases between them. The CDR3 runs to 14 residues. Germline V gives CDR1 SGHTA, CDR2 FQGNSA. The chain's CDR3 is CASSFFLVTDTQYF. Here the CDR3 DNA reads TGTGCCAGCAGCTTTTTTCTTGTCACAGATACGCAGTATTTT.

The gene calls are TRBV6-5 and TRBJ1-1, with 7 bases matching TRBD1. After removal of 5 bases from V and 5 bases from J, the junction contained 8 bases not matched to a gene. Germline-derived CDR1 and CDR2 are MNHEY and SVGAGI. There are 14 residues in the CDR3. CDR3: CASSRDSSGTEAFF. As DNA, the CDR3 is TGTGCCAGCAGTAGGGACAGTTCTGGGACTGAAGCTTTCTTT.

V is TRBV19 and J is TRBJ1-5; D is ambiguous. Germline V gene lookup returns CDR1 LNHDA and CDR2 SQIVND (reference sequence). This CDR3 has 16 residues. V lost 1 base, J lost 2 bases, and 12 bases lay in between. CDR3 coding DNA: TGTGCCAGTAGTATAGGGCTCACGGAGGGCAATCAGCCCCAGCATTTT. Protein: CASSIGLTEGNQPQHF. Using reference TRBV19 and TRBJ1-5 for the parts outside the CDR3, the full variable domain is DGGITQSPKYLFRKEGQNVTLSCEQNLNHDAMYWYRQDPGQGLRLIYYSQIVNDFQKGDIAEGYSVSREKKESFPLTVTSAQKNPTAFYLCASSIGLTEGNQPQHFGDGTRLSIL.

J is TRBJ2-7 and V is TRBV27, with 9 nucleotides matching TRBD1. Germline CDR1 reads MNHEY; CDR2 reads SMNVEV (reference sequence). The junction had 6 bases not matched to a gene; V was cut back by 2 bases and J by 1 base. This CDR3 has 16 residues. The CDR3 reads CASSLGGTGHSYEQYF. The CDR3 nucleotides read TGTGCCAGCAGTTTAGGGGGGACAGGGCATTCCTACGAGCAGTACTTC.

The chain combines TRBV11-2 with TRBJ2-7, with TRBD2 identical over 10 bases. V dropped 1 base and J dropped 3; count of bases not matched to a gene: 6. Germline-derived CDR1 and CDR2 are SGHAT and FQNNGV. This CDR3 is built from 16 residues. CDR3 sequence: CASSLGGLASYYEQYF. As DNA, the CDR3 is TGTGCCAGCAGCTTAGGGGGACTAGCGAGCTACTACGAGCAGTACTTC. The variable domain in full, completed from reference TRBV11-2 and TRBJ2-7, reads EAGVAQSPRYKIIEKRQSVAFWCNPISGHATLYWYQQILGQGPKLLIQFQNNGVVDDSQLPKDRFSAERLKGVDSTLKIQPAKLEDSAVYLCASSLGGLASYYEQYFGPGTRLTVT.

The CDR3 reads CASAPADYSNQPQHF. The CDR3 bases are TGTGCCAGCGCCCCGGCGGACTATAGCAATCAGCCCCAGCATTTT. The chain uses TRBV11-2 and TRBJ1-5; D ambiguous. This CDR3 has 15 amino acids. Germline V gives CDR1 SGHAT, CDR2 FQNNGV. Trimming took 8 bases from V and 0 from J, leaving 14 bases between them.

This clone was counted a single time. The same CDR3 is also encoded by other DNA sequences in this sample. This chain links TRBV7-9 with TRBJ1-5; D not resolved. The V gene lost 4 bases and the J gene lost 3 bases, with 4 bases spanning the gap. CDR3 length equals 12 residues. Germline CDR1 reads SEHNR; CDR2 reads FQNEAQ (reference sequence). CDR3 in amino acids: CASSSVNQPQHF. CDR3 DNA sequence: TGTGCCAGCAGCTCGGTCAATCAGCCCCAGCATTTT.

V usage is TRBV2 and J usage is TRBJ1-3; TRBD1 matches 9 bases. V shed 9 bases and J 4 bases; nucleotides not matched to a gene: 4. The CDR3 spans 13 residues. Per the germline V gene, CDR1 is SNHLY and CDR2 is FYNNEI. The CDR3 nucleotides read TGTGCCAGTACAGGGGGCAGGGGAAACACCATATATTTT. This encodes CASTGGRGNTIYF. Full variable domain (outside the CDR3, taken from reference TRBV2 and TRBJ1-3): EPEVTQTPSHQVTQMGQEVILRCVPISNHLYFYWYRQILGQKVEFLVSFYNNEISEKSEIFDDQFSVERPDGSNFTLKIRSTKLEDSAMYFCASTGGRGNTIYFGEGSWLTVV.

The CDR3 sequence: CASSHRGWSGNTIYF. DNA of the CDR3: TGCGCCAGCAGCCATAGGGGTTGGTCTGGAAACACCATATATTTT. The chain carries TRBV4-3 and TRBJ1-3; D is perhaps TRBD1 (5 bases). V was trimmed by 3 bases and J by 1 base, leaving 10 bases between them. CDR1 is LGHNA, CDR2 YSLEER, per germline. This CDR3 region has 15 residues.

The rearrangement joins TRBV9 to TRBJ2-7, with 7 bases matching TRBD2. J gave up 7 bases and V 0 bases, and 19 bases lay outside the gene matches. This CDR3 region has 18 residues. Germline CDR1 SGDLS, CDR2 YYNGEE. CDR3 DNA sequence: TGTGCCAGCAGCGTAGAGTGGTGTGGGGCGGGAGTCGTCGAAGAGCAGTACTTC. Translated, it gives CASSVEWCGAGVVEEQYF.